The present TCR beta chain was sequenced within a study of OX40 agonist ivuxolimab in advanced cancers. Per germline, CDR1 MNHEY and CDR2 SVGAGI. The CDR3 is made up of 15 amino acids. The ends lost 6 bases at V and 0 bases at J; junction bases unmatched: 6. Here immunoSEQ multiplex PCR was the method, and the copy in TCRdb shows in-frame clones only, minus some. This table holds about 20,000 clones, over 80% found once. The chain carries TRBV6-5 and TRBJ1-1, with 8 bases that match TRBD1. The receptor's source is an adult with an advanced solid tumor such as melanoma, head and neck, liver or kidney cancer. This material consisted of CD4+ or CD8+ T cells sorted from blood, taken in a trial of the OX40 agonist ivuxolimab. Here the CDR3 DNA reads TGTGCCAGCAGATCCAGGACAGGGCTGAACACTGAAGCTTTCTTT. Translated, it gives CASRSRTGLNTEAFF.